The next 5 T cell receptor beta chains were all read from a single sample in a study of blood T cell repertoires in COVID-19. Produced via immunoSEQ multiplex PCR; TCRdb's table is partial and in-frame only. The sample has 70,000 or so clones, around 80% seen once. Sequencing was done on a sample of peripheral blood. The receptor set was obtained from a woman of 80 years or more with acute or convalescent COVID-19.

V is TRBV5-1 and J is TRBJ2-7; TRBD1 matches at 8 bases. The CDR3 length is 14 residues. V lost 0 bases, J lost 7 bases, and 6 bases stayed unmatched. CDR1 and CDR2 (germline): SGHRS, YFSETQ. In DNA, the CDR3 is TGCGCCAGCAGCTTGGGACAGGGGATTCGTGAGCAGTACTTC. As protein: CASSLGQGIREQYF.

This chain connects TRBV18 to TRBJ2-7; 7 bases line up with TRBD1. The CDR3 loop spans 17 amino acids. Unmatched junction bases numbered 10, after V lost 0 bases and J lost 2 bases. CDR1 and CDR2 from the germline V gene are KGHSH and LQKENI. The CDR3 region is CASSPPGQTGITYEQYF. For the CDR3, the DNA is TGTGCCAGCTCACCACCTGGCCAGACAGGGATCACCTACGAGCAGTACTTC. Using reference TRBV18 and TRBJ2-7 for the parts outside the CDR3, the full variable domain is NAGVMQNPRHLVRRRGQEARLRCSPMKGHSHVYWYRQLPEEGLKFMVYLQKENIIDESGMPKERFSAEFPKEGPSILRIQQVVRGDSAAYFCASSPPGQTGITYEQYFGPGTRLTVT.

This CDR3 reads CASSYSGPGTGELFF. CDR3 in DNA: TGTGCCAGCAGTTACTCGGGGCCGGGCACCGGGGAGCTGTTTTTT. This chain links TRBV6-2 or TRBV6-3 with TRBJ2-2; D is perhaps TRBD1 (5 bases). V lost 0 bases, J lost 4 bases, and 9 bases lay in between. The CDR3 loop spans 15 amino acids. Germline values: CDR1 MNHEY, CDR2 SVGEGT.

This clone was detected once. The chain has TRBV5-6 and TRBJ1-4; D unresolved. The CDR3 spans 15 residues. With 0 bases removed from V and 2 bases from J, the gap between germline ends came to 8 bases. Germline values: CDR1 SGHDT, CDR2 YYEEEE. The CDR3 sequence: CASSLVGVTNEKLFF. The DNA for the CDR3 is TGTGCCAGCAGCTTGGTAGGAGTTACTAATGAAAAACTGTTTTTT.

The genes are TRBV18 and TRBJ2-1; 8 nucleotides line up with TRBD1. The ends lost 9 bases at V and 0 bases at J; junction bases unmatched: 7. CDR1 KGHSH and CDR2 LQKENI come from the germline V gene. The CDR3 runs 15 residues. As DNA, the CDR3 is TGTGCCAGGAACCGGACAGGGATCTCCTACAATGAGCAGTTCTTC. As protein: CARNRTGISYNEQFF. Full variable domain (outside the CDR3, taken from reference TRBV18 and TRBJ2-1): NAGVMQNPRHLVRRRGQEARLRCSPMKGHSHVYWYRQLPEEGLKFMVYLQKENIIDESGMPKERFSAEFPKEGPSILRIQQVVRGDSAAYFCARNRTGISYNEQFFGPGTRLTVL.